The 19 T cell receptor beta chains in this list originate from one sample, sequenced in a study of T cells in Graves' hyperthyroidism and ophthalmopathy. TCR beta CDR3 regions were amplified from RNA transcripts. In the first-round RT-PCR of the TCR CDR3, the HTBI primer set was used. TCRdb re-called the multiplex PCR reads through MiXCR, storing one row per CDR3 protein. Counted here are hundreds of thousands of distinct CDR3 sequences, 15% to 20% occurring once; the ten biggest clones make up 47%. Specimen: blood. The receptors were gathered from a man between 40 and 49 years old with Graves' ophthalmopathy.

This chain links TRBV28 with TRBJ2-4; possible D gene TRBD1, 6 bases. The CDR3 sequence is 15 residues long. Germline CDR1 MDHEN, CDR2 SYDVKM. Trimming pared 4 bases from V and 2 bases from J, leaving 12 bases between. The CDR3 coding sequence is TGTGCCAGCAGTTCGGCCGGGACAACCAAAAACATTCAGTACTTC. It translates to CASSSAGTTKNIQYF.

This clonotype has just a few counts. At one boundary the junction diverges from the germline segment, which might be a read error. This chain uses TRBV6-2 or TRBV6-3 with TRBJ2-7; 15 bases agree with TRBD2. CDR3 length: 16 amino acids. CDR1 and CDR2 from the germline V gene are MNHEY and SVGEGT. As DNA, the CDR3 is TGTGCCAGCAGTCACTCTGAAATCGGGACTAGCGGGAGGAGAGACTTC. It translates to CASSHSEIGTSGRRDF.

The rearrangement links TRBV9 to TRBJ1-1, with TRBD1 matching over 11 bases. From germline, CDR1 is SGDLS and CDR2 YYNGEE. The CDR3 covers 17 residues. V shed 0 bases and J 4 bases; nucleotides not matched to a gene: 8. In DNA, the CDR3 is TGTGCCAGCAGCGTAGTAGGGGGAGGGACAGGGGGCACTGAAGCTTTCTTT. This encodes CASSVVGGGTGGTEAFF.

The chain's CDR3 is CASSQIQGTLSGNTIYF. CDR3 DNA: TGTGCCAGCAGCCAAATCCAGGGGACCCTCTCTGGAAACACCATATATTTT. The rearrangement joins TRBV28 to TRBJ1-3; D might be TRBD1 (6 bases). The germline V gene has CDR1 MDHEN and CDR2 SYDVKM. The V and J ends lost 6 bases and 0 bases respectively, with 18 bases between them. The length of the CDR3 is 17 residues.

This clonotype came up many times. This chain joins TRBV18 and TRBJ2-5, with D hard to call. Germline CDR1 and CDR2: KGHSH and LQKENI. V gave up 6 bases and J gave up 0 bases, with 8 bases separating them. The CDR3 has 13 amino acids. CDR3 bases: TGTGCCAGCTCCCCCTCTAACCAAGAGACCCAGTACTTC. Its protein product is CASSPSNQETQYF.

Of note for this clonotype: This may be a read error: a much more frequent sequence differs by one nucleotide. V is TRBV3-1 and J is TRBJ1-2; D unresolved. CDR3 size: 14 residues. With 0 bases removed from V and 7 bases from J, the gap between germline ends came to 12 bases. The V gene's germline CDR1 is LGHDT and CDR2 YNNKEL (reference sequence). Written as DNA, the CDR3 is TGTGCCAGCAGCCAAGAGTCAGGTCCCTGTGGCTACACCTTC. This sequence encodes CASSQESGPCGYTF.

This clonotype has more than one count but fewer than ten. This chain links TRBV16 with TRBJ1-1; D possibly corresponds to TRBD1 (5 bases). The germline V gene has CDR1 KGHSY and CDR2 FQNENV. Trimming removed 1 base at V and 2 bases at J, with 14 bases between. The CDR3 loop spans 16 amino acids. CDR3 loop: CASSQFEGVANTEAFF. CDR3 DNA sequence: TGTGCCAGCAGCCAATTCGAAGGGGTAGCCAACACTGAAGCTTTCTTT.

The chain employs TRBV9 and TRBJ2-7, with 9 bases identical to TRBD2. Trimming cost V 2 bases and J 5 bases; bases outside gene matches: 11. Germline CDR1 reads SGDLS; CDR2 reads YYNGEE. The CDR3 is 16 amino acids. This chain's CDR3 is CASSVGGGRGGNEQYF. In nucleotides, the CDR3 is TGTGCCAGCAGCGTGGGCGGCGGGAGGGGAGGTAACGAGCAGTACTTC.

This sequence joins TRBV12-3 or TRBV12-4 and TRBJ2-7; D not certain. The V end lost 7 bases, the J end lost 4 bases, and 17 bases lay between the germline ends. CDR3 length equals 14 residues. The CDR3 nucleotides read TGTGCCAGCACCGACCAAACTCGAGGATACGAGCAGTACTTC. This gives the protein CASTDQTRGYEQYF.

This clonotype came up a few times. One base away lies a much larger clone, so this may be a sequencing read error. V is TRBV3-1 and J is TRBJ2-3; 7 positions match TRBD1. The CDR3 totals 16 residues. The germline CDR1 and CDR2 sequences are LGHDT and YNNKEL (reference sequence). Trimming removed 1 base from V and 0 bases from J; junction bases left unmatched: 4. The CDR3 loop reads CASSQVRDSSTDTQYF. Written as DNA, the CDR3 is TGTGCCAGCAGCCAAGTCCGGGACAGCAGCACAGATACGCAGTATTTT.

In this sample, this clonotype turned up many times. The V call is TRBV7-9, the J call TRBJ2-5; 13 nucleotides align to TRBD2. V lost 5 bases, J lost 5 bases, and 8 bases stayed unmatched. Germline V gene sequence: CDR1 SEHNR, CDR2 FQNEAQ (reference sequence). This CDR3 region has 16 residues. The CDR3 sequence is CASSRTSGGIQETQYF. DNA for the CDR3: TGTGCCAGCAGCCGGACTAGCGGGGGAATTCAGGAGACCCAGTACTTC.

This clonotype has ten or more counts. The chain joins TRBV11-2 to TRBJ2-1; D is perhaps TRBD2 (6 bases). The germline CDR1 and CDR2 sequences are SGHAT and FQNNGV. V was cut by 0 bases and J by 3 bases, with 9 bases left in between. The CDR3 sequence is 15 residues long. The CDR3 is CASSLEEGRYNEQFF. The CDR3 nucleotides read TGTGCCAGCAGCTTAGAGGAGGGGCGCTACAATGAGCAGTTCTTC.

This clonotype showed up just a few times. This chain links TRBV9 with TRBJ2-3; a weak D match, TRBD2 (6 bases). CDR3 size: 16 residues. V shed 0 bases and J shed 4 bases, with 15 bases lying between them. Germline lookup yields CDR1 SGDLS and CDR2 YYNGEE. Here the CDR3 DNA reads TGTGCCAGCAGCGTAGGGTCCGGGAGCATCCCAGATACGCAGTATTTT. This gives the protein CASSVGSGSIPDTQYF.

There are many counts of this clonotype. The chain carries TRBV20-1 and TRBJ2-3; possibly TRBD2 for D (6 bases). V gave up 1 base and J gave up 3 bases, with 17 bases separating them. Germline V lookup: CDR1 DFQATT, CDR2 SNEGSKA (reference sequence). There are 16 residues in the CDR3. CDR3 in amino acids: CSARGAGPYGTDTQYF. CDR3 DNA sequence: TGCAGTGCTAGAGGTGCGGGGCCCTATGGTACAGATACGCAGTATTTT.

This clonotype was detected only a few times. The chain links TRBV15 to TRBJ1-2; TRBD1 is a possible D gene (5 bases). The CDR3 has 16 amino acids. Germline V gene lookup returns CDR1 LNHNV and CDR2 YYDKDF (reference sequence). Trimming removed 6 bases at V and 4 bases at J, with 21 bases between. CDR3 in amino acids: CATRTRGEEGPYGYTF. The CDR3 DNA sequence: TGTGCCACCAGGACCCGGGGTGAGGAGGGACCCTATGGCTACACCTTC.

This clonotype showed up just a few times. This chain connects TRBV30 to TRBJ2-7, with 7 bases matching TRBD1. Germline V gene data show CDR1 as GTSNPN and CDR2 as SVGIG (reference sequence). The CDR3 consists of 15 residues. With 7 bases clipped from V and 0 bases from J, the junction kept 12 bases outside the gene matches. In DNA, the CDR3 is TGTGCCTCTAGGACAGGTCGACTGGGCTCCTACGAGCAGTACTTC. Amino acid sequence: CASRTGRLGSYEQYF.

At least ten counts were recorded for this clonotype. The chain joins TRBV20-1 to TRBJ2-7; 9 bases map to TRBD1. Looked up from germline, CDR1 is DFQATT and CDR2 is SNEGSKA (reference sequence). This CDR3 spans 15 amino acids. After removal of 5 bases from V and 1 base from J, the junction contained 9 bases not matched to a gene. The CDR3 reads CSASHRDRASYEQYF. The CDR3 coding sequence is TGCAGTGCTTCACACCGGGACAGGGCTTCCTACGAGCAGTACTTC.

This chain joins TRBV11-2 and TRBJ1-6; a possible D gene is TRBD1 (5 bases). The CDR3 has 20 amino acids. Germline V lookup: CDR1 SGHAT, CDR2 FQNNGV. V was clipped by 3 bases and J by 0 bases, with 21 bases between them. CDR3 DNA sequence: TGTGCCAGCAGCTTGGGTGGGGCGTTAGAAGTGAGCTCCTATAATTCACCCCTCCACTTT. This codes for CASSLGGALEVSSYNSPLHF.

Comment on this clonotype: It may be a read error: a sequence one base away is much more abundant. J is TRBJ2-1 and V is TRBV20-1; 10 nucleotides match TRBD2. CDR3 length: 15 residues. CDR1 and CDR2 (germline): DFQATT, SNEGSKA (reference sequence). With 6 bases clipped from V and 4 bases from J, the junction kept 9 bases outside the gene matches. This chain's CDR3 is CSAHSGTSAYNEQFF. As DNA, the CDR3 is TGCAGTGCCCATTCCGGGACTAGCGCTTACAATGAGCAGTTCTTC.